This note documents a single T cell receptor beta chain sequence. The data originate from a study of blood T cell repertoires in COVID-19. About the research overall: Spain, Italy and the United States supplied samples that represented acute and convalescent COVID-19. PBMCs, B-cell-depleted T cells, or T cells were the source of the cDNA or gDNA that made up the material.

Germline V gene sequence: CDR1 SGDLS, CDR2 YYNGEE. V was clipped by 0 bases and J by 2 bases; unmatched bases: 0. The CDR3 is 14 residues long. Authors' analysis steps: Amplification with reference gene primers provided the estimates of nucleated cell counts. Only in-frame clones appear in the TCRdb table, and some are missing; sequencing was by immunoSEQ multiplex PCR. V, J and clone size are taken as reported in that table, and D and trimming were inferred from the DNA itself. The sample lists 150,000 to 200,000 clones, 70% to 85% occurring once. The specimen sequenced was peripheral blood. The clonotype comes from a human donor with acute or convalescent COVID-19. The donor label of this sample is uncertain. V gene TRBV9 combines with J gene TRBJ2-5; 8 bases fit TRBD1. Here the CDR3 reads CASSVGTGQETQYF. DNA of the CDR3: TGTGCCAGCAGCGTAGGGACAGGGCAAGAGACCCAGTACTTC.